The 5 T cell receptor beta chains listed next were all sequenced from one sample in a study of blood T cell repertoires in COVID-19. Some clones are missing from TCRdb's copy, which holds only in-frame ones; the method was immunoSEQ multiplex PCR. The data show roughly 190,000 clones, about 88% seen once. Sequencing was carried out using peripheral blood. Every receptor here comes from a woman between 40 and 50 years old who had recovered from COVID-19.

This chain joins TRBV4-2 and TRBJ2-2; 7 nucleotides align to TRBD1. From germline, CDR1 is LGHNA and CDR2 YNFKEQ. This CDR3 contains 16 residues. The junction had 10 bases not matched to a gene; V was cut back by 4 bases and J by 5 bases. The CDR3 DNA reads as TGTGCCAGCAGCCCCCCCAGGGGGATGGGGACCGGGGAGCTGTTTTTT. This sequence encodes CASSPPRGMGTGELFF.

The CDR3 sequence: CATSESGTGGFIADTQYF. The CDR3 coding sequence is TGTGCCACCAGTGAGTCCGGGACAGGGGGCTTCATCGCAGATACGCAGTATTTT. The chain is built from TRBV24-1 and TRBJ2-3; the match to TRBD1 covers 12 bases. The CDR3 runs to 18 residues. The germline V gene encodes CDR1 KGHDR and CDR2 SFDVKD. Trimming at V came to 4 bases and at J to 4 bases, leaving 11 bases not matched to a gene.

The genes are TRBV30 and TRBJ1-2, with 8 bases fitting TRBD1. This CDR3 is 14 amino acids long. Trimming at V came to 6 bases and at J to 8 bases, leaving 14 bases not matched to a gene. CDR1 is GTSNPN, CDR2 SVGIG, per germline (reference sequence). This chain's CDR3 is CACNFQGQAEGYTF. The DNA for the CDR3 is TGTGCCTGCAATTTTCAGGGACAGGCAGAAGGCTACACCTTC.

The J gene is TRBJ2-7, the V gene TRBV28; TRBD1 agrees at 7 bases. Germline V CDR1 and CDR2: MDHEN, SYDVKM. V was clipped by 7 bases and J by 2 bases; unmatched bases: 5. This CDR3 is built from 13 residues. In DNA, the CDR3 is TGTGCCAGCACCACAGGGGCAACCTACGAGCAGTACTTC. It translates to CASTTGATYEQYF.

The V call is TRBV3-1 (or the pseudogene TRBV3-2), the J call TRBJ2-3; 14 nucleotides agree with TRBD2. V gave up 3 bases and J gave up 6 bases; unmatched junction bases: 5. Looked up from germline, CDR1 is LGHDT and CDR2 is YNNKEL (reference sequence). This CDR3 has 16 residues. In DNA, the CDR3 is TGTGCCAGCAGCCACGGACTAGCGGGAGGCGTTGATACGCAGTATTTT. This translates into CASSHGLAGGVDTQYF.